These T cell receptor beta chains were read from a single sample in a study of T cell responses to AZD1222 COVID-19 vaccine. Produced via immunoSEQ multiplex PCR; TCRdb's table is partial and in-frame only. The sample yields 100,000 to 150,000 clones, approximately 90% seen once. This material consisted of peripheral blood, taken on day 0 of AZD1222 vaccination. These receptors originate from an adult in good health. CDR3s include the opening cysteine and the closing phenylalanine or tryptophan. A D gene is named only where the DNA matches it firmly. The size entry is marked missing in some rows and otherwise reads once, few, many or a size class.

j_call v_call clone_size d_call cdr3_aa
TRBJ1-4 TRBV25-1 once TRBD1 CASSEYGGTGGREKLFF
TRBJ1-1 TRBV6-2/TRBV6-3 medium-sized . CASSEGVLNTEAFF
TRBJ2-1 TRBV5-4 . TRBD1 CASSLLTGSYNEQFF
TRBJ1-1 TRBV28 . TRBD1 CASSPNRGNTEAFF
TRBJ2-3 TRBV24-1 . TRBD2 CATSDLIAGGTDTQYF
TRBJ1-3 TRBV6-5 . . CASRRNTIYF
TRBJ2-7 TRBV21-1 . . CASSKSGPSGSLSYKYEQYF
TRBJ1-6 TRBV11-3 . . CASSRGQNSPLHF
TRBJ2-1 TRBV11-3 . . CASSLGSRVHFDEQFF
TRBJ2-7 TRBV29-1 . TRBD2 CSVRGSGTREQYF
TRBJ2-3 TRBV5-1 . TRBD1 CASSLLGQGIDTQYF
TRBJ2-5 TRBV19 . . CASREQETQYF
TRBJ2-2 TRBV20-1 . . CSASSHANTGELFF
TRBJ1-1 TRBV30 . . CAWSSGLERSGTEAFF
TRBJ2-2 TRBV7-6 . . CASSSPFFREHGELFF
TRBJ1-1 TRBV6-5 . . CASSYSDGPPYTEAFF
TRBJ2-7 TRBV19 . TRBD1 CASSPAGTGGTYEQYF
TRBJ1-3 TRBV18 few . CASSPRSLSGNTIYF
TRBJ2-2 TRBV27 . TRBD1 CASSLSTGNPGELFF
TRBJ2-7 TRBV19 . . CASSISYSLSSEQYF
TRBJ2-7 TRBV9 once TRBD2 CASSVGLAGIHEQYF
TRBJ2-7 TRBV2 . . CASVRSVGTSYEQYF
TRBJ2-3 TRBV11-3 . . CASSQGGATHTDTQYF
TRBJ2-2 TRBV11-2 . . CASRKPGTPTGELFF
TRBJ2-1 TRBV6-5 . . CATEGRDNEQFF
TRBJ2-7 TRBV10-1 . TRBD1 CASSDGTGASFEQYF
TRBJ2-3 TRBV11-1 . TRBD2 CASSGAGETSTDTQYF
TRBJ2-3 TRBV6-5 . TRBD2 CASRASGGSTDTQYF
TRBJ2-3 TRBV9 . TRBD2 CASSVGLALTSTDTQYF
TRBJ2-7 TRBV29-1 once TRBD2 CSGLAGGVGEQYF
TRBJ1-6 TRBV30 . . CAWSVWRGRNNSPLHF
TRBJ2-3 TRBV5-1 once TRBD2 CASSSSGTDTQYF
TRBJ2-7 TRBV27 . TRBD1 CARRRDRGHEQYF
TRBJ2-2 TRBV7-9 . . CASSFSSTDTGELFF
TRBJ1-3 TRBV7-6 . . CASSLVRGAGNTIYF
TRBJ2-3 TRBV9 . TRBD2 CASSVESGRPRDTQYF
TRBJ1-1 TRBV19 . TRBD1 CASSIGAGGAFF
TRBJ2-5 TRBV6-5 . . CASSYIRGGQETQYF